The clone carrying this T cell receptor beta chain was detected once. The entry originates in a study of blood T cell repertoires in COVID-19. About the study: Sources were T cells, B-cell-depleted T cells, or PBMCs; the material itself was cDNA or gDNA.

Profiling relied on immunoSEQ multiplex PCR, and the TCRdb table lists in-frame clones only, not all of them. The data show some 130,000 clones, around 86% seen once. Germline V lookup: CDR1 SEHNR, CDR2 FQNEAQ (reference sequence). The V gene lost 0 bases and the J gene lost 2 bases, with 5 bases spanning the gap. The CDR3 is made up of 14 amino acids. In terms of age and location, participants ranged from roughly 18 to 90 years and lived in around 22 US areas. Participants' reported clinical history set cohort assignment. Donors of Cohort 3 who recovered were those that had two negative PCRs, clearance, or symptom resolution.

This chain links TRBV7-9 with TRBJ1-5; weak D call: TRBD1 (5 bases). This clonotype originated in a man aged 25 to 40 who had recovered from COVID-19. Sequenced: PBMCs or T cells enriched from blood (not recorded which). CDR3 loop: CASSLAGGNQPQHF. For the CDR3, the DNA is TGTGCCAGCAGCTTAGCAGGGGGCAATCAGCCCCAGCATTTT.